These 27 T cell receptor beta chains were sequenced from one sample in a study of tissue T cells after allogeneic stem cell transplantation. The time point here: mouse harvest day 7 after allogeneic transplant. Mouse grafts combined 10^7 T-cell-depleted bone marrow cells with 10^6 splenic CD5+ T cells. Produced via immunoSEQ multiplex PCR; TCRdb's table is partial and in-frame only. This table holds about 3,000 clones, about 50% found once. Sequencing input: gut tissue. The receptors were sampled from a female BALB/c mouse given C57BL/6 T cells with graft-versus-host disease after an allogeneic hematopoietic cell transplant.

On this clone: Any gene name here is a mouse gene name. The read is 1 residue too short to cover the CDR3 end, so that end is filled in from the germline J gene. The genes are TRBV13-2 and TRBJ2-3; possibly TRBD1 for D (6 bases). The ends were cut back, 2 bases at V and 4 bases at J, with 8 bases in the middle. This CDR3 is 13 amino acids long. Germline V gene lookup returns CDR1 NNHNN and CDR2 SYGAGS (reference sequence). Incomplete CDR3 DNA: TGTGCCAGCGGTGAACAGGGTACAGAAACGCTGTAT. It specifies CASGEQGTETLY. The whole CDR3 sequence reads CASGEQGTETLYF.

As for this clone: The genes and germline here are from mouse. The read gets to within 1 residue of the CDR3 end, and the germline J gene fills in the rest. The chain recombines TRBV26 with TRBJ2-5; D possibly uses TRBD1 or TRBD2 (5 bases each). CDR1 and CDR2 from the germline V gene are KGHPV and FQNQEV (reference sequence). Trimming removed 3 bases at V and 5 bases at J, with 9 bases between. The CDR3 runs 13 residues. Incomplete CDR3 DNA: TGTGCCAGCAGTCTTCGGGGCGGAGACACCCAGTAC. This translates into CASSLRGGDTQY. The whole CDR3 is CASSLRGGDTQYF.

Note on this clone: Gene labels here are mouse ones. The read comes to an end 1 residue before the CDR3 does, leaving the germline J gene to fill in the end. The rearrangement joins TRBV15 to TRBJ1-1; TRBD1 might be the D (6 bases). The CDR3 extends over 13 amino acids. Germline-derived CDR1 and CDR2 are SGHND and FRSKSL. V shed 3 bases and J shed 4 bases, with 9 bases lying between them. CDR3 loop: CASSFGTSTEVFF. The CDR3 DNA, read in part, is TGTGCCAGCAGTTTCGGGACAAGCACAGAAGTCTTC.

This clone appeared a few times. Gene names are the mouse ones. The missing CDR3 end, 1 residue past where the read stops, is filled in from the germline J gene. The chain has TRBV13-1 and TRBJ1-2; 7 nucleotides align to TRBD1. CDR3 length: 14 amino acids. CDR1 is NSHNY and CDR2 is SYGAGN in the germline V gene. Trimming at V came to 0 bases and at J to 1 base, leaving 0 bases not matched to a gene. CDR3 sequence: CASSDGQGNSDYTF. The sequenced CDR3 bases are TGTGCCAGCAGTGATGGACAGGGAAACTCCGACTACACC.

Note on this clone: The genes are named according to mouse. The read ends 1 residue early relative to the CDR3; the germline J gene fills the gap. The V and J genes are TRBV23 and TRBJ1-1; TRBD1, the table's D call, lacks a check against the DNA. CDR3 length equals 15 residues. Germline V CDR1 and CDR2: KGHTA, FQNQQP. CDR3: CSSSRGQGGSTEVFF. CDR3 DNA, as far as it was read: TGCTCCAGCAGTCGAGGACAGGGAGGGAGCACAGAAGTCTTC.

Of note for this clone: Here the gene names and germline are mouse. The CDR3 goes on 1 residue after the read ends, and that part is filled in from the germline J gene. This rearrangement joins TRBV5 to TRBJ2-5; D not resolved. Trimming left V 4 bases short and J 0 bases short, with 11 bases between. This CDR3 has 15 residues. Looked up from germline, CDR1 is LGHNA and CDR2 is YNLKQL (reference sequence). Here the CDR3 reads CASSPRGFNQDTQYF. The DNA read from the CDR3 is TGTGCCAGCAGCCCCCGAGGGTTTAACCAAGACACCCAGTAC.

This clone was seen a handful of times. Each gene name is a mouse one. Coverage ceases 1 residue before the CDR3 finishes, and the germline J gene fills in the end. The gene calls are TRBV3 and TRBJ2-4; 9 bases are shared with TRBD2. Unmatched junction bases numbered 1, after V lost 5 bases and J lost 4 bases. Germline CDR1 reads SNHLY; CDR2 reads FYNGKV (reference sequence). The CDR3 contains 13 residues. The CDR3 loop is CASSRTGENTLYF. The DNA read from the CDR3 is TGTGCCAGCAGCCGGACTGGGGAAAACACCTTGTAC.

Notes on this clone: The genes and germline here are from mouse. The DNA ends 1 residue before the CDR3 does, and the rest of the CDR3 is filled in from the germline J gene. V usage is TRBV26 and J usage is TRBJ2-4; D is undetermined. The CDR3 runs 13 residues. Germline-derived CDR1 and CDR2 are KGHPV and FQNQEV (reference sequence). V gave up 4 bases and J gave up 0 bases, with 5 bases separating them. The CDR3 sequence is CASSHSSQNTLYF. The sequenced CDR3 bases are TGTGCCAGCAGTCACAGTAGTCAAAACACCTTGTAC.

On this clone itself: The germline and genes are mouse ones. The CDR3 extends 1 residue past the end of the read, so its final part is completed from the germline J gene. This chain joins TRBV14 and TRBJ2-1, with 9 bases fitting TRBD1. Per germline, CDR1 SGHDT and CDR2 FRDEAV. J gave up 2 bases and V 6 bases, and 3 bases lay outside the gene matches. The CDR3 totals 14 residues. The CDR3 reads CASIRDRDYAEQFF. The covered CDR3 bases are TGTGCCAGCATCCGGGACAGGGACTATGCTGAGCAGTTC. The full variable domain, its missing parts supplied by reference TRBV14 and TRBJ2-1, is EAGVTQSPRYAVLQEGQAVSFWCDPISGHDTLYWYQQPRDQGPQLLVYFRDEAVIDNSQLPSDRFSAVRPKGTNSTLKIQSAKQGDTATYLCASIRDRDYAEQFFGPGTRLTVL.

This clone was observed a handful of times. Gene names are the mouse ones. CDR3 DNA, as far as it was read: TGTGCCAGCAGTATGGGGGTGATTTCCAACGAAAGATTATTT. Translated, it gives CASSMGVISNERLF. The full CDR3 protein reads CASSMGVISNERLFF. The V gene is TRBV19, the J gene TRBJ1-4, with D perhaps matching TRBD1 (5 bases). Sequencing ends 1 residue short of the CDR3 end; the germline J gene provides the rest. The CDR3 spans 15 residues. V shed 2 bases and J shed 0 bases, with 8 bases lying between them. The germline V gene encodes CDR1 FNHDT and CDR2 SITEND (reference sequence).

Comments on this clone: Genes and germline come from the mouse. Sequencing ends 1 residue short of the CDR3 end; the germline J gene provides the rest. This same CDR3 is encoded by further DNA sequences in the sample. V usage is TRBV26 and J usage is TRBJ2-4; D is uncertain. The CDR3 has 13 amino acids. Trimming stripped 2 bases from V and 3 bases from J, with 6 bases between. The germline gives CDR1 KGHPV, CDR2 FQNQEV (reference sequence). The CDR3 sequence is CASSLKGQNTLYF. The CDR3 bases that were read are TGTGCCAGCAGTCTGAAGGGCCAAAACACCTTGTAC.

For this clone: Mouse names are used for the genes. Incomplete CDR3 DNA: TGTGCCAGCAGCCGACTGGGGATCCAAGACACCCAGTAC. It codes for CASSRLGIQDTQY. The entire CDR3 sequence reads CASSRLGIQDTQYF. The chain employs TRBV26 and TRBJ2-5; 8 nucleotides match TRBD2. The sequenced fragment ends 1 residue before the CDR3 boundary, so the rest is inferred from the germline J gene. With 6 bases clipped from V and 2 bases from J, the junction kept 4 bases outside the gene matches. Germline values: CDR1 KGHPV, CDR2 FQNQEV (reference sequence). This CDR3 is built from 14 residues. The full variable domain, rest sourced from reference TRBV26 and TRBJ2-5, is NSKVIQTPRYLVKGQGQKAKMRCIPEKGHPVVFWYQQNKNNEFKFLINFQNQEVLQQIDMTEKRFSAECPSNSPCSLEIQSSEAGDSALYLCASSRLGIQDTQYFGPGTRLLVL.

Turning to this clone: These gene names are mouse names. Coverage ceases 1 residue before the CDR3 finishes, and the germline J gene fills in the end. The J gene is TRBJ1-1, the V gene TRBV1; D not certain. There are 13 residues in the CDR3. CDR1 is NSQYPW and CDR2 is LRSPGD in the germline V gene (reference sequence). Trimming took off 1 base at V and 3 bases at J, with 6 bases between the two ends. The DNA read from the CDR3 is TGCACCTGCAGTGCAGGGCGGGACACAGAAGTCTTC. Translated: CTCSAGRDTEVF. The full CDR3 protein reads CTCSAGRDTEVFF.

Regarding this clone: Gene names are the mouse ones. Incomplete CDR3 DNA: TGTGCCAGCAGTCGACAGGGGGAGTCGCCCCTCTAC. It codes for CASSRQGESPLY. The CDR3, in full, reads CASSRQGESPLYF. The J gene is TRBJ1-6, the V gene TRBV26, with TRBD1 matching over 9 bases. Coverage ceases 1 residue before the CDR3 finishes, and the germline J gene fills in the end. TRBJ1-6 carries the ORF label, with uncertain function. Trimming took 4 bases from V and 10 from J; bases not matched to a gene: 2. The germline V gene encodes CDR1 KGHPV and CDR2 FQNQEV (reference sequence). CDR3 length equals 13 residues.

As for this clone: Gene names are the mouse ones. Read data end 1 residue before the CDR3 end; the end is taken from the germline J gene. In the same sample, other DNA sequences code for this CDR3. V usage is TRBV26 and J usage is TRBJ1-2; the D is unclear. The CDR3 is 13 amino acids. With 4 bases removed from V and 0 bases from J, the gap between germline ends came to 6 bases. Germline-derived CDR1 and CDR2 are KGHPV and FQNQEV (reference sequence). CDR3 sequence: CASSRQTNSDYTF. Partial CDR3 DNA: TGTGCCAGCAGTCGGCAGACAAACTCCGACTACACC.

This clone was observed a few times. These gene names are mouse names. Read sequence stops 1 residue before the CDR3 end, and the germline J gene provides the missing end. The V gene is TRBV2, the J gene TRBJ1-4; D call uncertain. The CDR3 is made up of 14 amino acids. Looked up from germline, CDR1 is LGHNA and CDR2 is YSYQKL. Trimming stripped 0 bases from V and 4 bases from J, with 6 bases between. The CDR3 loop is CASSQDQDNERLFF. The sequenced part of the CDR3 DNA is TGTGCCAGCAGCCAAGACCAGGACAACGAAAGATTATTT.

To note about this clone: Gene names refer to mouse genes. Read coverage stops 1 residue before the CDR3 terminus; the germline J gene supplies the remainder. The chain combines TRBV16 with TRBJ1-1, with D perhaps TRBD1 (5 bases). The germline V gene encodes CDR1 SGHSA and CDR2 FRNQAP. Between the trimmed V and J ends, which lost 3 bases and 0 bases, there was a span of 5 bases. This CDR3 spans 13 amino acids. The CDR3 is CASSLDTNTEVFF. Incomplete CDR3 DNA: TGTGCAAGCAGCTTGGACACAAACACAGAAGTCTTC.

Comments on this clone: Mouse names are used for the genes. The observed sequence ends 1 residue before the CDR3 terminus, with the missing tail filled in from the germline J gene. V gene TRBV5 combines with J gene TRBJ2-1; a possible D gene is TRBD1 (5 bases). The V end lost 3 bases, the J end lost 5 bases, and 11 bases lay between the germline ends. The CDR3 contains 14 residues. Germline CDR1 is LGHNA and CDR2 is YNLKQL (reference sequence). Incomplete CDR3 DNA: TGTGCCAGCAGCCAGAGGGGAAACAATGCTGAGCAGTTC. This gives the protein CASSQRGNNAEQF. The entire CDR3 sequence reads CASSQRGNNAEQFF.

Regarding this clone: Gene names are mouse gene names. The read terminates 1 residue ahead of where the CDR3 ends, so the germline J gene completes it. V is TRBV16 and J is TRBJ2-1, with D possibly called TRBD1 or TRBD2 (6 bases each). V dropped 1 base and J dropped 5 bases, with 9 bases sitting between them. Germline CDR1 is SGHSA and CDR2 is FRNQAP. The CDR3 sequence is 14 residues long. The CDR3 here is CASSLVRGDAEQFF. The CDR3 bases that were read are TGTGCAAGCAGCTTAGTGAGGGGGGATGCTGAGCAGTTC.

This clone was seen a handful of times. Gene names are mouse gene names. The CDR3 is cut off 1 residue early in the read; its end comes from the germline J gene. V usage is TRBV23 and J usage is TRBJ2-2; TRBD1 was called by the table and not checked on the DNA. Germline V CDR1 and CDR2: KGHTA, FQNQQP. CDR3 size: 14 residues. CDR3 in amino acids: CSSSRDRYTGQLYF. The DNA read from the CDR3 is TGCTCCAGCTCCCGGGACAGGTACACCGGGCAGCTCTAC.

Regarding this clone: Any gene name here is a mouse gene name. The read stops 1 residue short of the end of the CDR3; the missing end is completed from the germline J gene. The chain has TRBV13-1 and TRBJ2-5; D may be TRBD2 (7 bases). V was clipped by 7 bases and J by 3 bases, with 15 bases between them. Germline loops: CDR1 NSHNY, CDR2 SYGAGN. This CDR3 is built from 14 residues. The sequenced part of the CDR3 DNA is TGTGCCAGCTCGGGGGGCGCCGGGCAAGACACCCAGTAC. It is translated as CASSGGAGQDTQY. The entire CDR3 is CASSGGAGQDTQYF.

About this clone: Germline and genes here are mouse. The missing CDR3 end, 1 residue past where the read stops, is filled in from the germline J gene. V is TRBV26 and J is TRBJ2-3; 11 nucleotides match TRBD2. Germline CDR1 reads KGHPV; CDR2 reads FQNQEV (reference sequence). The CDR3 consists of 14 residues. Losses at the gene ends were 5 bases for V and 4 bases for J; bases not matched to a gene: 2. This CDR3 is CASSWTGGSETLYF. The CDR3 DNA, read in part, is TGTGCCAGCAGTTGGACTGGGGGGTCAGAAACGCTGTAT.

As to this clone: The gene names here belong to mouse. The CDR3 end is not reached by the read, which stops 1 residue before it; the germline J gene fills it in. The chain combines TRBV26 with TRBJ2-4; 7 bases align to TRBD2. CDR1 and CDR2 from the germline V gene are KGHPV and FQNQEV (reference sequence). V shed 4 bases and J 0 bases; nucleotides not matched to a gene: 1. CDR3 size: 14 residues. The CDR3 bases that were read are TGTGCCAGCAGTCGACTGGGTAGTCAAAACACCTTGTAC. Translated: CASSRLGSQNTLY. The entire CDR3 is CASSRLGSQNTLYF.

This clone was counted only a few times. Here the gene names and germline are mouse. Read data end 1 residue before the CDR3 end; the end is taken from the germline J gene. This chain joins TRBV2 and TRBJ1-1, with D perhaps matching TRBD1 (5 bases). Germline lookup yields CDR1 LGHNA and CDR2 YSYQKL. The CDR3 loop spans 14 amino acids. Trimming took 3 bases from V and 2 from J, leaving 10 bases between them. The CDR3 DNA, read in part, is TGTGCCAGCAGCCACCCCAGGGACAACACAGAAGTCTTC. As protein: CASSHPRDNTEVF. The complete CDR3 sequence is CASSHPRDNTEVFF.

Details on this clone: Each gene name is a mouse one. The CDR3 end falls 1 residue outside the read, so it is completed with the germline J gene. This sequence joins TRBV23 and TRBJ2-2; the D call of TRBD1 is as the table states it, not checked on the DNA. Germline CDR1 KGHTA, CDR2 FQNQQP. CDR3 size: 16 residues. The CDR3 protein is CSSSQDRGRNTGQLYF. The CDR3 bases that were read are TGCTCCAGCAGCCAGGACAGGGGGCGGAACACCGGGCAGCTCTAC.

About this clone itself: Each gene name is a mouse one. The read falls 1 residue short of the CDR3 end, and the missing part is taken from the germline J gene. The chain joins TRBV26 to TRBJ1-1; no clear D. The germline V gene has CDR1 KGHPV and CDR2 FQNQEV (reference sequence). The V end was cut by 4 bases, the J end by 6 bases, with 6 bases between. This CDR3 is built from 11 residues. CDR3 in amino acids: CASSRVPEVFF. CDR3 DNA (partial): TGTGCCAGCAGTCGGGTTCCAGAAGTCTTC.

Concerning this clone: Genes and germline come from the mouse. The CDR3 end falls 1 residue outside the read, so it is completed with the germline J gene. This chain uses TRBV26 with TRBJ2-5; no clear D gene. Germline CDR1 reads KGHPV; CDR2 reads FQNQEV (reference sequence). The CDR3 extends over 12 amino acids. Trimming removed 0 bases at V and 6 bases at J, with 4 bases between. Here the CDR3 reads CASSLSKDTQYF. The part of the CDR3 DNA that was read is TGTGCCAGCAGTCTGTCGAAGGACACCCAGTAC.